This TCR beta chain was identified in a study of OX40 agonist ivuxolimab in advanced cancers. Study summary: Three patients showed partial responses: one hepatocellular carcinoma and two cutaneous melanoma cases.

Repertoires were generated with immunoSEQ multiplex PCR, while TCRdb's copy carries only in-frame clones and drops some. The sample includes around 80,000 clones, approximately 85% seen only once; the top ten take under 3%. V lost 6 bases and J lost 8; bases outside the gene matches: 9. The germline V gene encodes CDR1 MDHEN and CDR2 SYDVKM. This CDR3 contains 14 residues. V and J are TRBV28 and TRBJ1-4; 7 bases agree with TRBD1. Sequenced here: CD4+ or CD8+ T cells sorted from blood, sampled in a trial of the OX40 agonist ivuxolimab. This TCR was sampled from an adult with an advanced solid tumor such as melanoma, head and neck, liver or kidney cancer. The CDR3 region has the DNA TGTGCCAGCAGGGGCGGACAGGTCGGAGAAAAACTGTTTTTT. This encodes CASRGGQVGEKLFF.